The next 4 T cell receptor beta chains were all read from a single sample in a study of response to subunit inactivated influenza vaccine. Each CDR3 protein gets one entry after TCRdb re-called the RT-PCR reads with MiXCR. The sample lists fewer than 250,000 distinct CDR3 sequences, about 15% seen once, with 20% to 30% in the top ten. Here the sequenced sample was CD8+ T cells sorted from PBMCs, taken around 5 days after vaccination. The source is a man in his fifties or sixties who received an inactivated influenza vaccine.

This clonotype has just a few counts. This chain joins TRBV6-5 and TRBJ2-3; no reliable D call. Trimming shortened V by 4 bases and J by 0 bases, and 14 bases separated the two germline ends. CDR3 length equals 16 residues. Germline V CDR1 and CDR2: MNHEY, SVGAGI. DNA for the CDR3: TGTGCCAGCAGTTTGGGTCAGGCGCGTAGCACAGATACGCAGTATTTT. This sequence encodes CASSLGQARSTDTQYF.

This clonotype was detected only a few times. For the CDR3, the DNA is TGTGCCAGCAGCTTTAGCGGATCTACCTACGAGCAGTACTTC. This translates into CASSFSGSTYEQYF. This sequence joins TRBV7-9 and TRBJ2-7; tentative D call: TRBD2 (6 bases). The CDR3 is 14 amino acids. In germline, CDR1 is SEHNR, CDR2 FQNEAQ (reference sequence). Deletions cut 3 bases from V and 2 bases from J, with 11 bases between. Variable domain in full (rest from reference TRBV7-9 and TRBJ2-7): DTGVSQNPRHKITKRGQNVTFRCDPISEHNRLYWYRQTLGQGPEFLTYFQNEAQLEKSRLLSDRFSAERPKGSFSTLEIQRTEQGDSAMYLCASSFSGSTYEQYFGPGTRLTVT.

A few counts support this clonotype. This chain uses TRBV16 with TRBJ2-1; TRBD1 matches 8 bases. Germline V CDR1 and CDR2: KGHSY, FQNENV. The CDR3 extends over 16 amino acids. Trimming at V came to 1 base and at J to 5 bases, leaving 7 bases not matched to a gene. CDR3 sequence: CASSQFTGTGHNEQFF. Here the CDR3 DNA reads TGTGCCAGCAGCCAATTTACAGGGACAGGCCACAATGAGCAGTTCTTC.

This clonotype was picked up many times. V is TRBV7-9 and J is TRBJ2-5; 10 nucleotides match TRBD1. The CDR3 has 17 amino acids. J gave up 3 bases and V 1 base, and 8 bases lay outside the gene matches. Germline V gene sequence: CDR1 SEHNR, CDR2 FQNEAQ (reference sequence). This CDR3 is CASSLGRVTGGEETQYF. The CDR3 bases are TGTGCCAGCAGCTTAGGGCGTGTGACAGGGGGCGAAGAGACCCAGTACTTC.